This is a list of T cell receptor beta chains from one sample in a study of blood T cell repertoires in COVID-19. The assay was immunoSEQ multiplex PCR, and TCRdb's table has in-frame clones only and misses some. The sample shows 150,000 to 200,000 clones, about four fifths of them seen only once. Sequenced input: PBMCs or T cells enriched from blood (not recorded which). These receptors originate from a man aged 45-65 years who had recovered from COVID-19. The conserved cysteine and the conserved F or W are not part of the CDR3 here. D genes are given only for firm matches.

cdr3_aa,d_call,j_call,v_call
ASSSDRGPLNSPLH,TRBD1,TRBJ1-6,TRBV7-2
ASSLPGEETQY,-,TRBJ2-5,TRBV11-3
SAGRSGSGLANTEAF,-,TRBJ1-1,TRBV29-1
ASSLEAVSSYNSPLH,-,TRBJ1-6,TRBV5-1
ASSRRLAGGLETQY,TRBD2,TRBJ2-5,TRBV27
ASSPLDRVNQPQH,TRBD1,TRBJ1-5,TRBV3-1/TRBV3-2
AISESGEQF,-,TRBJ2-1,TRBV10-3
ASSADRGNQPQH,TRBD1,TRBJ1-5,TRBV9
ASGMDWLGEQY,-,TRBJ2-7,TRBV5-1
ASSVGAGDYEQY,-,TRBJ2-7,TRBV4-2
ASSFGRPGSSGELF,-,TRBJ2-2,TRBV7-2
ASSNRSDTQY,-,TRBJ2-3,TRBV27
RSQVGYEQY,-,TRBJ2-7,TRBV20-1
ASSSTGSNQPQH,TRBD1,TRBJ1-5,TRBV7-9
ASSLIAGGGDTQY,TRBD2,TRBJ2-3,TRBV5-6
ASSYSQGAGYGYT,TRBD1,TRBJ1-2,TRBV6-5
ASSSLTGTPGANVLT,-,TRBJ2-6,TRBV5-4
ATRQDSITDTQY,-,TRBJ2-3,TRBV15
ASTPTGGRSQPQH,TRBD1,TRBJ1-5,TRBV6-5
ATGGLAGAPEQF,TRBD2,TRBJ2-1,TRBV27
ASSPGAMRLVVEQF,-,TRBJ2-1,TRBV5-4
AIGQGLETQY,TRBD1,TRBJ2-5,TRBV6-5
ASKPGGDPEGYT,TRBD1,TRBJ1-2,TRBV28
SVTDGGNEKLF,-,TRBJ1-4,TRBV29-1
ASSEMAANTGELF,-,TRBJ2-2,TRBV2
SVDGSRGGETQY,-,TRBJ2-5,TRBV29-1
SVDRGNTIY,-,TRBJ1-3,TRBV29-1
ASSLDSYSGNTIY,-,TRBJ1-3,TRBV5-1
AISDSNTAGNNEQF,-,TRBJ2-1,TRBV10-3
ASSSGLVGDTQY,TRBD2,TRBJ2-3,TRBV7-3
ASSRRLAGGPRTYNEQF,TRBD2,TRBJ2-1,TRBV14
ASSFGGGIGNTIY,TRBD1,TRBJ1-3,TRBV11-3
ASSLSSPGGAVTEAF,-,TRBJ1-1,TRBV5-1
ASSPGQGHSYEQY,TRBD1,TRBJ2-7,TRBV5-4
ASSPLINTIY,-,TRBJ1-3,TRBV11-2
ASSLGASSTDTQY,-,TRBJ2-3,TRBV5-5
ASSFRGDMNEQF,-,TRBJ2-1,TRBV7-2
ASSPNRVMTEAF,-,TRBJ1-1,TRBV6-5
ASSSWRAGRNEKLF,-,TRBJ1-4,TRBV5-4
ASSPTPSGGGTQY,TRBD2,TRBJ2-3,TRBV9
ASSYESGAVNSPLH,-,TRBJ1-6,TRBV6-5
ASSLWGLAPSNSPLH,-,TRBJ1-6,TRBV28
ASSKGQENSPLH,TRBD1,TRBJ1-6,TRBV7-3
ASSHQTRGYAYEQY,-,TRBJ2-7,TRBV25-1
ASSTGQLLEKLF,-,TRBJ1-4,TRBV19
ASSEEGPADTQY,-,TRBJ2-3,TRBV10-1
ATSRAGGNEKLF,-,TRBJ1-4,TRBV15
ASSPTDSYSNQPQH,-,TRBJ1-5,TRBV5-5
ASSSPTGNYGYT,-,TRBJ1-2,TRBV6-2/TRBV6-3
ASSPTGANQPQH,TRBD1,TRBJ1-5,TRBV7-9
AISALPRSGNTIY,-,TRBJ1-3,TRBV10-3